What follows is one T cell receptor (beta chain) and its context. The CDR3 has 13 residues. J gave up 8 bases and V 4 bases, and 7 bases lay outside the gene matches. Germline CDR1 is SGHAT and CDR2 is FQNNGV. The method was immunoSEQ multiplex PCR; TCRdb's version includes in-frame clones alone and lacks a portion of them. This table has about 180,000 clones, around nine tenths appearing once. This record belongs to a study of control samples from healthy donors and cancer patients. The chain combines TRBV11-2 with TRBJ1-2, with TRBD1 matching over 7 bases. The source is a young man in good health. Sequencing was done on a sample of blood. CDR3 loop: CASSSRDSYGYTF. In DNA form, the CDR3 reads TGTGCCAGCAGCTCCCGGGACAGTTACGGCTACACCTTC.